One and the same sample provided the 9 T cell receptor beta chains below, sequenced in a study of beta chain features in type 1 diabetes. General study findings and limits: When Type 1 diabetes patients were examined, their TCRB CDR3s proved moderately but significantly shorter in all four CD4+ subsets.

No antigen has been assigned to these receptors. Expressed TCRB transcripts were sequenced, since all the RNA that had been isolated was reverse transcribed. Clones were sequenced by immunoSEQ multiplex PCR, and TCRdb holds only the in-frame ones, with some missing. The sample consists of under 300,000 clones, around 21% of them appearing once. Material for sequencing was naive CD4+ T cells from blood. The source is a woman aged 40-49 years with type 1 diabetes.

This clone was recorded a few times. One end of the junction fails to match germline, which may point to a read error. J is TRBJ1-1 and V is TRBV5-1, with D tentatively TRBD1 (5 bases). There are 14 residues in the CDR3. Germline CDR1 SGHRS, CDR2 YFSETQ. This CDR3 reads CASSLDGQNTEAFF. The CDR3 nucleotides read TGCGCCAGCAGTTTGGACGGACAGAACACTGAAGCTTTCTTT.

Only a few counts were recorded for this clone. The rearrangement links TRBV6-5 to TRBJ2-7; D is perhaps TRBD1 (5 bases). With 3 bases removed from V and 4 bases from J, the gap between germline ends came to 16 bases. The germline V gene encodes CDR1 MNHEY and CDR2 SVGAGI. This CDR3 is 15 amino acids long. Written as DNA, the CDR3 is TGTGCCAGCAGTTATCGCCCAGGGAACGGTTACGAGCAGTACTTC. It specifies CASSYRPGNGYEQYF.

This clone was counted between two and nine times. The chain carries TRBV11-2 and TRBJ2-7; 7 bases agree with TRBD1. The CDR3 totals 14 residues. V lost 5 bases and J lost 7; bases outside the gene matches: 11. Germline lookup yields CDR1 SGHAT and CDR2 FQNNGV. Written as DNA, the CDR3 is TGTGCCAGCAGCCTCCTGCAGGGGGATGGGGAGCAGTACTTC. This encodes CASSLLQGDGEQYF.

This clone was seen a handful of times. V is TRBV4-2 and J is TRBJ2-2; 9 positions match TRBD2. Germline CDR1 and CDR2: LGHNA and YNFKEQ. Germline trimming cut 0 bases from V and 6 bases from J; bases unmatched to any gene: 8. The CDR3 totals 17 residues. The CDR3 nucleotides are TGTGCCAGCAGCCAAGAAGGGGCGGGAGGGCCTCCCGGGGAGCTGTTTTTT. Protein: CASSQEGAGGPPGELFF.

This clone was seen a few times. This sequence joins TRBV5-4 and TRBJ2-3; 7 bases match TRBD1. Unmatched junction bases numbered 1, after V lost 3 bases and J lost 3 bases. Germline-derived CDR1 and CDR2 are SGHNT and YYREEE (reference sequence). The CDR3 has 13 amino acids. The CDR3 loop is CASSSGQTDTQYF. In nucleotides, the CDR3 is TGTGCCAGCAGCTCGGGACAGACAGATACGCAGTATTTT.

This clone appeared a few times. The rearrangement joins TRBV28 to TRBJ2-7; the match to TRBD1 covers 7 bases. Germline CDR1 MDHEN, CDR2 SYDVKM. J gave up 2 bases and V 6 bases, and 7 bases lay outside the gene matches. This CDR3 comprises 14 residues. The CDR3 DNA reads as TGTGCCAGCAGCACGGGACAGAAACCCTACGAGCAGTACTTC. It encodes CASSTGQKPYEQYF.

V is TRBV7-2 and J is TRBJ1-6; D gene unclear. CDR1 SGHTA and CDR2 FQGNSA come from the germline V gene. With 6 bases removed from V and 3 bases from J, the gap between germline ends came to 9 bases. The CDR3 has 14 residues. The CDR3 here is CASRPGFYNSPLHF. CDR3 nucleotide sequence: TGTGCCAGCAGGCCGGGATTCTATAATTCACCCCTCCACTTT.

This clone was counted between two and nine times. The J gene is TRBJ2-2, the V gene TRBV30; 8 nucleotides align to TRBD2. V was pared by 2 bases and J by 6 bases, with 11 bases of the junction left unmatched. The germline V gene encodes CDR1 GTSNPN and CDR2 SVGIG (reference sequence). This CDR3 region has 16 residues. Here the CDR3 DNA reads TGTGCCTGGAGTAACTTTGAGACTAGCGAAGCCGGGGAGCTGTTTTTT. Residues: CAWSNFETSEAGELFF. The variable domain in full, with the rest retrieved from reference TRBV30 and TRBJ2-2, is SQTIHQWPATLVQPVGSPLSLECTVEGTSNPNLYWYRQAAGRGLQLLFYSVGIGQISSEVPQNLSASRPQDRQFILSSKKLLLSDSGFYLCAWSNFETSEAGELFFGEGSRLTVL.

This clone has more than one count but fewer than ten. CDR3: CASSRDTRSYNEQFF. Here the CDR3 DNA reads TGTGCCAGCAGTCGAGACACCCGCTCCTACAATGAGCAGTTCTTC. This chain uses TRBV6-6 with TRBJ2-1; D is undetermined. The germline V gene has CDR1 MNHNY and CDR2 SVGAGI (reference sequence). There are 15 residues in the CDR3. V was clipped by 5 bases and J by 0 bases, with 11 bases between them.